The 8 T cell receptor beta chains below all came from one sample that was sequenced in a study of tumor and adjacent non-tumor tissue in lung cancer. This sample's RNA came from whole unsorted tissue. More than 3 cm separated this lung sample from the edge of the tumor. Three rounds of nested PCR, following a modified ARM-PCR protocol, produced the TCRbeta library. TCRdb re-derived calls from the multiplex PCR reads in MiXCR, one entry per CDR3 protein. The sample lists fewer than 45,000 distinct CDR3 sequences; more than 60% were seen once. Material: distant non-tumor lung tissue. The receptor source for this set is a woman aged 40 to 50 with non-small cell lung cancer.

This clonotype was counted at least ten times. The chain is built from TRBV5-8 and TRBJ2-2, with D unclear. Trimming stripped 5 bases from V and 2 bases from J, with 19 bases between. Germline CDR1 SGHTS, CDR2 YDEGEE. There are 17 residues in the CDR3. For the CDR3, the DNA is TGTGCCAGCAGGCCCACCCCTACGATACGCAACACCGGGGAGCTGTTTTTT. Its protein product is CASRPTPTIRNTGELFF.

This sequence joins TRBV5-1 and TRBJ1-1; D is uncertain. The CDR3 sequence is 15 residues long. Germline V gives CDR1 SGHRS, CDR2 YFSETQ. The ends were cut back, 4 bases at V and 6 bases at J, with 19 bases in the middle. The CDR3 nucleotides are TGCGCCAGCAGCACGGGTCCTTTTGACTTCGCTGAAGCTTTCTTT. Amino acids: CASSTGPFDFAEAFF.

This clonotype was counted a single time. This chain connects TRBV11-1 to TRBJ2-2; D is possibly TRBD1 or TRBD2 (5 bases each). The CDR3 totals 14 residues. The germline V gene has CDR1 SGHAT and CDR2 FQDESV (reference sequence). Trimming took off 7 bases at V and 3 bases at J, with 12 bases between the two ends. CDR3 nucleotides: TGTGCCAGCAACTGGGACGTGTACACCGGGGAGCTGTTTTTT. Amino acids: CASNWDVYTGELFF.

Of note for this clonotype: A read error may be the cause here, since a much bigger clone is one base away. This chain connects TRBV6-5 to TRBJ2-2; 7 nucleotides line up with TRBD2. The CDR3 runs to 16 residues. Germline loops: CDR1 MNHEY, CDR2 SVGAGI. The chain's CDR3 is CVSSYSGGSGTGELFF. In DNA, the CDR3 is TGTGTCAGCAGTTACTCGGGCGGGAGTGGGACCGGGGAGCTGTTTTTT.

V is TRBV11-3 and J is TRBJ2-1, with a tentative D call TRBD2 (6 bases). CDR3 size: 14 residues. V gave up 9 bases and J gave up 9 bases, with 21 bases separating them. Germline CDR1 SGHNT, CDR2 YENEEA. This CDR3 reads CARPGTGGISEQFF. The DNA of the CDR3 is TGTGCCAGGCCCGGGACTGGCGGGATCAGTGAGCAGTTCTTC. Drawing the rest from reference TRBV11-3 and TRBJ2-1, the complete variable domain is EAGVVQSPRYKIIEKKQPVAFWCNPISGHNTLYWYLQNLGQGPELLIRYENEEAVDDSQLPKDRFSAERLKGVDSTLKIQPAELGDSAVYLCARPGTGGISEQFFGPGTRLTVL.

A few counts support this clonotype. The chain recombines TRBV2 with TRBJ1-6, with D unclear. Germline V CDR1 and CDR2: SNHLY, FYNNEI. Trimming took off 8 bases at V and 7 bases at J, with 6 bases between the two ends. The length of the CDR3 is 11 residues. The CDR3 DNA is TGTGCCAGCGTCGGAAATTCACCCCTCCACTTT. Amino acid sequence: CASVGNSPLHF.

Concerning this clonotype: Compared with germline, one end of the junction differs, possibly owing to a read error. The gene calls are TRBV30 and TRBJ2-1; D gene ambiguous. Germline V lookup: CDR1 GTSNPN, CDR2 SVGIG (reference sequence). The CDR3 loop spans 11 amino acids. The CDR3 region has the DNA TGTGCTTGGATCGGTGCGGCAGGACAGTTCTTC. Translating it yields CAWIGAAGQFF.

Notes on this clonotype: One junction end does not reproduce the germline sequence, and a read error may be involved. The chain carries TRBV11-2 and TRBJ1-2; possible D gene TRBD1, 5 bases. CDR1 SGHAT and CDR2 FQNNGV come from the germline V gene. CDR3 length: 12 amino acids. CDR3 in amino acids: CVSSFGHACYTF. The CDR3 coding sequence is TGTGTCAGCAGCTTCGGACATGCCTGCTACACCTTC.